This entry lists 4 T cell receptor beta chains sequenced from one sample in a study of blood T cell repertoires in COVID-19. Repertoires were generated with immunoSEQ multiplex PCR, while TCRdb's copy carries only in-frame clones and drops some. The repertoire holds 150,000 or so clones, with more than 70% as singletons. Sequencing was performed on peripheral blood. The origin of the receptors is a man in his fifties or sixties with active or convalescent COVID-19.

The chain has TRBV4-3 and TRBJ1-1; D not certain. V was clipped by 0 bases and J by 5 bases, with 7 bases between them. Germline CDR1 reads LGHNA; CDR2 reads YSLEER. This CDR3 has 13 residues. The DNA for the CDR3 is TGCGCCAGCAGCCAAGACGCCAGGACTGAAGCTTTCTTT. Residues: CASSQDARTEAFF.

V and J are TRBV7-2 and TRBJ2-5; 11 positions match TRBD2. Germline trimming cut 0 bases from V and 5 bases from J; bases unmatched to any gene: 5. Per germline, CDR1 SGHTA and CDR2 FQGNSA. This CDR3 contains 16 residues. The CDR3, as DNA: TGTGCCAGCAGCTTAGCACTAGCGGGAGAAGGCGAGACCCAGTACTTC. It codes for CASSLALAGEGETQYF.

This rearrangement joins TRBV11-3 to TRBJ2-2; D may be TRBD1 (5 bases). Trimming shortened V by 0 bases and J by 6 bases, and 8 bases separated the two germline ends. This CDR3 region has 14 residues. Germline V gene sequence: CDR1 SGHNT, CDR2 YENEEA. CDR3 sequence (DNA): TGTGCCAGCAGCTTAGAAGACAGCCCCGGGGAGCTGTTTTTT. It translates to CASSLEDSPGELFF.

This chain links TRBV5-4 with TRBJ1-1, with TRBD1 identical over 11 bases. The CDR3 extends over 15 amino acids. The J segment lost 4 bases and the V segment lost 4 bases, leaving 6 bases of the junction unmatched. The germline V gene encodes CDR1 SGHNT and CDR2 YYREEE (reference sequence). CDR3 residues: CASSEPGQGVTEAFF. The CDR3 DNA reads TGTGCCAGCAGCGAACCGGGACAGGGGGTCACTGAAGCTTTCTTT.